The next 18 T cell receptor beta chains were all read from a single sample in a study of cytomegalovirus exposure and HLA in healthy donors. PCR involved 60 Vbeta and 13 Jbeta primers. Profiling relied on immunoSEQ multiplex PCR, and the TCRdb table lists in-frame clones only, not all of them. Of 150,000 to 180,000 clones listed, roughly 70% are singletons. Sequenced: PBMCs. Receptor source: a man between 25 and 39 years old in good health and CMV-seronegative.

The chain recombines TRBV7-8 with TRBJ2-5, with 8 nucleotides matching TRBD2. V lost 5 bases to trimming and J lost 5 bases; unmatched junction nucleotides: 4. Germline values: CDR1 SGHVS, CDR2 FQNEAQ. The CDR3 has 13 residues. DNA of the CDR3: TGTGCCAGCAGCACGACTAGCGAGGAGACCCAGTACTTC. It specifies CASSTTSEETQYF.

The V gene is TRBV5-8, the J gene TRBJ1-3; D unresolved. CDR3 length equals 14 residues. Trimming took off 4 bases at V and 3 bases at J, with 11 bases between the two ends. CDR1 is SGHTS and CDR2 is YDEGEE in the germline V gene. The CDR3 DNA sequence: TGTGCCAGCAGCGGGCGGGGTTTTGGAAACACCATATATTTT. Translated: CASSGRGFGNTIYF. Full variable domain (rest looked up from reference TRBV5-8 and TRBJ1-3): EAGVTQSPTHLIKTRGQQATLRCSPISGHTSVYWYQQALGLGLQFLLWYDEGEERNRGNFPPRFSGRQFPNYSSELNVNALELEDSALYLCASSGRGFGNTIYFGEGSWLTVV.

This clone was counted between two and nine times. Here the CDR3 DNA reads TGTGCCAGCAGCTTAGATAGGCAGGTGAAGTTCTTC. Residues: CASSLDRQVKFF. The chain has TRBV7-8 and TRBJ2-1; D is ambiguous. Germline V CDR1 and CDR2: SGHVS, FQNEAQ. The CDR3 spans 12 residues. The germline V and J ends were trimmed by 1 base and 14 bases, with 12 bases remaining between them. Together with reference TRBV7-8 and TRBJ2-1, the CDR3 gives the full variable domain: GAGVSQSPRYKVAKRGQDVALRCDPISGHVSLFWYQQALGQGPEFLTYFQNEAQLDKSGLPSDRFFAERPEGSVSTLKIQRTQQEDSAVYLCASSLDRQVKFFGPGTRLTVL.

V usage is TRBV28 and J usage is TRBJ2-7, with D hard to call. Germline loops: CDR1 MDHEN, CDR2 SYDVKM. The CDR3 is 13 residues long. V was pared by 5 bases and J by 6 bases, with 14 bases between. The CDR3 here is CASSEISGGEQYF. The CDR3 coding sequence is TGTGCCAGCAGTGAGATATCCGGCGGCGAGCAGTACTTC.

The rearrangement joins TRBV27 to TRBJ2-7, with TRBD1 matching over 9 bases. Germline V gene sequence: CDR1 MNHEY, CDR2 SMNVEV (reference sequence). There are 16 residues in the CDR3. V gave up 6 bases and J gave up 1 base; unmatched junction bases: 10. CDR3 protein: CASRQNGQGPSYEQYF. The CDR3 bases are TGTGCCAGCAGACAGAACGGACAGGGGCCTTCCTACGAGCAGTACTTC.

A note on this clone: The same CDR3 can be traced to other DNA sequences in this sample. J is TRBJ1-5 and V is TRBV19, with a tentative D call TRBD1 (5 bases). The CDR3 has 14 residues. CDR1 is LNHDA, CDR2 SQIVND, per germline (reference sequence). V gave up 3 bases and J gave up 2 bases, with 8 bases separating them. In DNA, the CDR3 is TGTGCCAGTAGTATTCAAGGGGGCAATCAGCCCCAGCATTTT. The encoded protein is CASSIQGGNQPQHF.

Written as DNA, the CDR3 is TGTGCCAGCAGCGTAGGCGGCGGGGGGAACCAAGAGACCCAGTACTTC. It translates to CASSVGGGGNQETQYF. The rearrangement joins TRBV9 to TRBJ2-5; 8 bases fit TRBD2. This CDR3 has 16 residues. The V segment lost 0 bases and the J segment 0 bases; nucleotides outside the gene matches: 4. Germline CDR1 is SGDLS and CDR2 is YYNGEE.

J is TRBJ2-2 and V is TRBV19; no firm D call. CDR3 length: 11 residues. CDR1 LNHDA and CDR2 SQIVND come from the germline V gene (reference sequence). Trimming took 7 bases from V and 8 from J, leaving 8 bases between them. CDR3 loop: CASTSRGELFF. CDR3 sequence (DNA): TGTGCCAGTACCTCGCGAGGGGAGCTGTTTTTT.

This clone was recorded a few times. The CDR3 coding sequence is TGTGCCAGCGGACAGGGAAGAACTGAAGCTTTCTTT. Its protein product is CASGQGRTEAFF. The V call is TRBV2, the J call TRBJ1-1, with 8 bases that match TRBD1. Germline CDR1 SNHLY, CDR2 FYNNEI. The CDR3 loop spans 12 amino acids. V lost 8 bases, J lost 5 bases, and 4 bases stayed unmatched.

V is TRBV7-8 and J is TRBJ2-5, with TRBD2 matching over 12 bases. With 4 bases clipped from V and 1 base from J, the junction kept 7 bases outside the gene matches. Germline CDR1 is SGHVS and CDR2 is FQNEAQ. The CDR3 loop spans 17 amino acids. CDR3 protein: CASSSGLAGTLQETQYF. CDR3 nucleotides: TGTGCCAGCAGCTCCGGACTAGCGGGGACCCTCCAAGAGACCCAGTACTTC.

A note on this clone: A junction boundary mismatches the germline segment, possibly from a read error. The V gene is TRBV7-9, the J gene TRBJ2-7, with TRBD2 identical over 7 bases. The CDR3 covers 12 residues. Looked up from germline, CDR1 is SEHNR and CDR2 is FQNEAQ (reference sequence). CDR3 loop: CASSWGGYEQCF. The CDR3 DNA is TGTGCCAGCAGCTGGGGAGGGTACGAGCAGTGCTTC.

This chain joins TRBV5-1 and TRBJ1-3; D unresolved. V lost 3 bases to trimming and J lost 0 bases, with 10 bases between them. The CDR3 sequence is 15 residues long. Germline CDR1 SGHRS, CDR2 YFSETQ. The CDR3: CASSSGEGSGNTIYF. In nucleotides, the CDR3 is TGCGCCAGCAGCTCGGGCGAGGGCTCTGGAAACACCATATATTTT.

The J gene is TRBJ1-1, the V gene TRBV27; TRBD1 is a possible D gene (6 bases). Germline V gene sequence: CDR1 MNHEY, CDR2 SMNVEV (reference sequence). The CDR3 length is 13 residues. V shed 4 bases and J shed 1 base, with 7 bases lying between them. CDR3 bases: TGTGCCAGCAGTTGGACAGAGAACACTGAAGCTTTCTTT. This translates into CASSWTENTEAFF.

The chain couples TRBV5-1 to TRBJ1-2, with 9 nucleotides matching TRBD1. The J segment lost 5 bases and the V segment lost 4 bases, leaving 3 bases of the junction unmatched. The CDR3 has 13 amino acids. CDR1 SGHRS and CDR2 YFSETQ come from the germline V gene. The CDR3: CASSMTGGYGYTF. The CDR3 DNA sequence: TGCGCCAGCAGCATGACAGGGGGGTATGGCTACACCTTC.

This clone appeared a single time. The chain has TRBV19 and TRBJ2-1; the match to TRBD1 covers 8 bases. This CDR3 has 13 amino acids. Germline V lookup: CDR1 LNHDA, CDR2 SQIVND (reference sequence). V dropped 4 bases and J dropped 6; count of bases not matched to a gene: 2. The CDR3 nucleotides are TGTGCCAGTAGTACCGGACAGGGCAATGAGCAGTTCTTC. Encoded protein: CASSTGQGNEQFF. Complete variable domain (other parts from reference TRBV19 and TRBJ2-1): DGGITQSPKYLFRKEGQNVTLSCEQNLNHDAMYWYRQDPGQGLRLIYYSQIVNDFQKGDIAEGYSVSREKKESFPLTVTSAQKNPTAFYLCASSTGQGNEQFFGPGTRLTVL.

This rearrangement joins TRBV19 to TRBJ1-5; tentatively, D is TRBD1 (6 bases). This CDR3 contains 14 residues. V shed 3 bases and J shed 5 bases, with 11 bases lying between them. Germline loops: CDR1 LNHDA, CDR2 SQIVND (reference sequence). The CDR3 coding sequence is TGTGCCAGTAGTATGACAGGTGGGGATCAGCCCCAGCATTTT. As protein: CASSMTGGDQPQHF. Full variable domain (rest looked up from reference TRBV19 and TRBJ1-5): DGGITQSPKYLFRKEGQNVTLSCEQNLNHDAMYWYRQDPGQGLRLIYYSQIVNDFQKGDIAEGYSVSREKKESFPLTVTSAQKNPTAFYLCASSMTGGDQPQHFGDGTRLSIL.

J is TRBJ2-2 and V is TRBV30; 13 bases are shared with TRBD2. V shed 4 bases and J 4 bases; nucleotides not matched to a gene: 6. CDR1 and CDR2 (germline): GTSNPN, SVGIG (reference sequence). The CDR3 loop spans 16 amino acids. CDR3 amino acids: CAWTWTSGGLTGELFF. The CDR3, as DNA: TGTGCCTGGACCTGGACTAGCGGGGGACTCACCGGGGAGCTGTTTTTT.

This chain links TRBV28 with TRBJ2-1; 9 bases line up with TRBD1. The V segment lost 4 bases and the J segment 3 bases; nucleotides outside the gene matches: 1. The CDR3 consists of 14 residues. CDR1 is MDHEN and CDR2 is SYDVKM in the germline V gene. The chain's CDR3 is CASSYRGRYNEQFF. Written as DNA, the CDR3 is TGTGCCAGCAGTTACAGGGGGCGCTACAATGAGCAGTTCTTC. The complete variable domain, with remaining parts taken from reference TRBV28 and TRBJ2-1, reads DVKVTQSSRYLVKRTGEKVFLECVQDMDHENMFWYRQDPGLGLRLIYFSYDVKMKEKGDIPEGYSVSREKKERFSLILESASTNQTSMYLCASSYRGRYNEQFFGPGTRLTVL.